This note documents a single T cell receptor beta chain sequence. What it recognizes is unknown. The data are from a study of Ad26.COV2.S vaccination and SARS-CoV-2 variants. Study findings and constraints: Recipients given vaccine exceeded placebo recipients in spike-specific TCR breadth. Whether participants received vaccine or placebo, their non-spike TCR breadth was similar. The analyses of TCR breadth and depth may have understated the size of total T cell responses.

This CDR3 is 16 amino acids long. Trimming removed 4 bases from V and 0 bases from J; junction bases left unmatched: 3. CDR1 is LNHDA, CDR2 SQIVND, per germline (reference sequence). Measured with immunoSEQ multiplex PCR; TCRdb has only the in-frame clones, and not every one. The profile covers more than 85,000 clones, with around 81% appearing a single time and 15% to 20% taken by the ten largest. The chain employs TRBV19 and TRBJ2-1, with 10 bases lining up with TRBD2. Sequencing used peripheral blood, obtained after recovery from COVID-19. This TCR was sampled from a human donor who had recovered from COVID-19. CDR3 amino acids: CASSKASGGSYNEQFF. CDR3 DNA sequence: TGTGCCAGTAGTAAGGCTAGCGGGGGCTCCTACAATGAGCAGTTCTTC.